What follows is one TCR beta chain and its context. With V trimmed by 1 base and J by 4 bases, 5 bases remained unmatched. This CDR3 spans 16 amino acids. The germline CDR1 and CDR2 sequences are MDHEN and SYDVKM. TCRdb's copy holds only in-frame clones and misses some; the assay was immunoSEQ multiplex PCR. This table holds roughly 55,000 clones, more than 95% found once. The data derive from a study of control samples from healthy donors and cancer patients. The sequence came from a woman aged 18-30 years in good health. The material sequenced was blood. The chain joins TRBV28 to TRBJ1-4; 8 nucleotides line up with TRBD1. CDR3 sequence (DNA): TGTGCCAGCAGTTTATATCAGGGGGCGGTTAATGAAAAACTGTTTTTT. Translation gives CASSLYQGAVNEKLFF.